A selection of T cell receptor beta chains follows, all from one sample in a study of blood T cell repertoires in COVID-19. Measured with immunoSEQ multiplex PCR; TCRdb has only the in-frame clones, and not every one. The sample comprises over 100,000 clones, just under 90% of which are singletons, and approximately 1% rests with the top ten. Sequences were obtained from peripheral blood. These receptors all stem from a human donor in a cohort sampled during active COVID-19. Each CDR3 is given with its conserved first and last residue. The D gene is left open where the match is weak. Clone sizes are given selectively: once, few, many, or a class where the clone is expanded.

size	V	D	J	length	CDR3	DNA
-	TRBV27	TRBD2	TRBJ2-5	13	CASSLLAGETQYF	TGTGCCAGCAGTTTACTAGCGGGAGAGACCCAGTACTTC
-	TRBV10-1	TRBD2	TRBJ2-1	17	CASSESGSGGKGDEQFF	TGCGCCAGCAGTGAGAGTGGGAGCGGGGGGAAAGGGGATGAGCAGTTCTTC
-	TRBV9	TRBD2	TRBJ2-2	18	CASSAQGLAGENTGELFF	TGTGCCAGCAGCGCGCAGGGACTAGCGGGCGAGAACACCGGGGAGCTGTTTTTT
-	TRBV5-1	-	TRBJ2-5	16	CASSRQGTGAGETQYF	TGCGCCAGCAGCAGGCAAGGGACTGGGGCGGGAGAGACCCAGTACTTC
-	TRBV12-3/TRBV12-4	-	TRBJ1-2	13	CASSLAGQIGYTF	TGTGCCAGCAGTTTAGCCGGACAGATCGGCTACACCTTC
-	TRBV4-2	TRBD2	TRBJ2-3	17	CASSQVWAGGRGDTQYF	TGTGCCAGCAGCCAAGTGTGGGCGGGAGGAAGGGGAGATACGCAGTATTTT
once	TRBV2	TRBD1	TRBJ2-4	14	CASSETGVKNIQYF	TGTGCCAGCAGTGAGACAGGGGTCAAAAACATTCAGTACTTC
once	TRBV28	-	TRBJ2-7	15	CASSSLTGHRYEQYF	TGTGCCAGCAGCTCACTCACGGGACATCGGTACGAGCAGTACTTC
-	TRBV6-5	TRBD1	TRBJ1-1	15	CASSLTGVVNTEAFF	TGTGCCAGCAGCCTGACAGGGGTGGTGAACACTGAAGCTTTCTTT
-	TRBV5-1	TRBD1	TRBJ2-2	15	CASSRLQGAVGELFF	TGCGCCAGCAGCCGACTACAGGGGGCGGTCGGGGAGCTGTTTTTT
few	TRBV10-3	TRBD1	TRBJ1-5	18	CAIRAGTGGGQGNQPQHF	TGTGCCATCAGGGCCGGGACAGGGGGCGGCCAGGGCAATCAGCCCCAGCATTTT
-	TRBV19	TRBD2	TRBJ2-7	16	CASSILVTSGPYEQYF	TGTGCCAGTAGTATTTTAGTGACTAGCGGGCCCTACGAGCAGTACTTC
-	TRBV6-5	TRBD1	TRBJ1-4	15	CASSRTGTGGEKLFF	TGTGCCAGCAGTAGAACCGGGACAGGGGGTGAAAAACTGTTTTTT